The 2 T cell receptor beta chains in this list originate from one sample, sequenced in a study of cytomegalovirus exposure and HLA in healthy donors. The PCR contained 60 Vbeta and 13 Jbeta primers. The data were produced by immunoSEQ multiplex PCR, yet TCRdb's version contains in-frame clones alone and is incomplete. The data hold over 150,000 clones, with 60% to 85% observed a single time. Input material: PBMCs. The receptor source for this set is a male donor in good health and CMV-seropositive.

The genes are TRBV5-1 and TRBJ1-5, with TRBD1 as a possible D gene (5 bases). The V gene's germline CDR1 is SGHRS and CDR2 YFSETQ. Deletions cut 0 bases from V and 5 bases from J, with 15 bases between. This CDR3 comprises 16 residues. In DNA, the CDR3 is TGCGCCAGCAGCTTGGATGGGAGGGGCTCAGATCAGCCCCAGCATTTT. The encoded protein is CASSLDGRGSDQPQHF.

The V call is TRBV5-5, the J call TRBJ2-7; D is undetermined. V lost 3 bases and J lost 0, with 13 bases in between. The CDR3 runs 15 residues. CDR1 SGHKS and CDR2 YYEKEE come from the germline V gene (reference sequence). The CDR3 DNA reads TGTGCCAGCAGCTCTCGGAGTCTCGGCTCCTACGAGCAGTACTTC. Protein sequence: CASSSRSLGSYEQYF.